These 18 T cell receptor beta chains were all obtained from the same sample, sequenced in a study of blood T cell repertoires in COVID-19. Data came from immunoSEQ multiplex PCR; TCRdb stores just in-frame clones and leaves some out. The sample has 75,000 to 100,000 clones; 81% are singletons. Material: peripheral blood. These receptors were obtained from a woman at least 80 years old with acute or convalescent COVID-19.

The chain has TRBV3-1 (or the pseudogene TRBV3-2) and TRBJ1-1, with D hard to call. V lost 0 bases and J 1 base, leaving 9 bases between the germline ends. The CDR3 is 15 residues long. Germline V gene data show CDR1 as LGHDT and CDR2 as YNNKEL (reference sequence). Written as DNA, the CDR3 is TGTGCCAGCAGCCAAGATTGGTGGCAGAACACTGAAGCTTTCTTT. Translation: CASSQDWWQNTEAFF.

The genes are TRBV6-6 and TRBJ1-1, with D unclear. The CDR3 totals 11 residues. Trimming cost V 0 bases and J 10 bases, with 6 bases left between them. CDR1 is MNHNY and CDR2 is SVGAGI in the germline V gene (reference sequence). Here the CDR3 DNA reads TGTGCCAGCAGTTACTCTCTAGGAGCTTTCTTT. Translating gives CASSYSLGAFF.

The chain recombines TRBV4-1 with TRBJ2-7, with TRBD1 matching over 9 bases. Per germline, CDR1 MGHRA and CDR2 YSYEKL. The J segment lost 6 bases and the V segment lost 4 bases, leaving 7 bases of the junction unmatched. The CDR3 is 14 amino acids. The CDR3 bases are TGCGCCAGCAGCCCTCGGACAGGGGAGATCGAGCAGTACTTC. This codes for CASSPRTGEIEQYF.

J is TRBJ2-1 and V is TRBV6-2 or TRBV6-3; tentative D call: TRBD1 (6 bases). Germline assignment: CDR1 MNHEY and CDR2 SVGEGT. The CDR3 extends over 13 amino acids. Trimming cost V 4 bases and J 7 bases, with 11 bases left between them. The CDR3 nucleotides are TGTGCCAGCAGTTCGAGCAGGGGTAATGAGCAGTTCTTC. It translates to CASSSSRGNEQFF.

The chain uses TRBV24-1 and TRBJ1-4; D may be TRBD1 (5 bases). The CDR3 covers 15 residues. Per the germline V gene, CDR1 is KGHDR and CDR2 is SFDVKD. The germline V and J ends were trimmed by 9 bases and 2 bases, with 15 bases remaining between them. CDR3 coding DNA: TGTGCCACCTCACGGGGGGGTTCCACTAATGAAAAACTGTTTTTT. It specifies CATSRGGSTNEKLFF.

V gene TRBV4-1 combines with J gene TRBJ2-2; D unresolved. The CDR3 has 15 residues. V gave up 2 bases and J gave up 1 base, with 8 bases separating them. Germline V gives CDR1 MGHRA, CDR2 YSYEKL. CDR3 in DNA: TGCGCCAGCAGCCAACCTACTTGGAACACCGGGGAGCTGTTTTTT. It codes for CASSQPTWNTGELFF.

The chain uses TRBV25-1 and TRBJ2-1; 7 nucleotides match TRBD1. The CDR3 consists of 15 residues. Per the germline V gene, CDR1 is MGHDK and CDR2 is SYGVNS. V gave up 4 bases and J gave up 4 bases; unmatched junction bases: 7. The CDR3 coding sequence is TGTGCCAGCAGTGCCACGGACAGGTCTTACAATGAGCAGTTCTTC. Translated: CASSATDRSYNEQFF.

This clone was detected a few times. V gene TRBV27 combines with J gene TRBJ1-2, with D maybe TRBD1 (6 bases). V shed 8 bases and J shed 8 bases, with 21 bases lying between them. CDR1 MNHEY and CDR2 SMNVEV come from the germline V gene (reference sequence). The length of the CDR3 is 14 residues. Written as DNA, the CDR3 is TGTGCCAGCCGGGGATCTGGCAGGGGTGGCGGCTACACCTTC. This encodes CASRGSGRGGGYTF.

The chain's CDR3 is CSAGQGDGYTF. CDR3 in DNA: TGCAGCGCCGGACAGGGGGATGGCTACACCTTC. The chain combines TRBV29-1 with TRBJ1-2, with 10 bases identical to TRBD1. CDR3 length equals 11 residues. Germline V CDR1 and CDR2: SQVTM, ANQGSEA. V shed 7 bases and J 6 bases; nucleotides not matched to a gene: 2.

This clone has a handful of counts. The chain couples TRBV3-1 (or the pseudogene TRBV3-2) to TRBJ2-1; 10 bases map to TRBD2. CDR1 is LGHDT and CDR2 is YNNKEL in the germline V gene (reference sequence). The CDR3 totals 15 residues. V lost 4 bases and J lost 9; bases outside the gene matches: 9. CDR3 residues: CASSPIRTSGGEQFF. In nucleotides, the CDR3 is TGTGCCAGCAGCCCGATCCGGACTAGCGGCGGTGAGCAGTTCTTC.

This clone was seen only a few times. The chain is built from TRBV27 and TRBJ1-4; D gene unclear. This CDR3 spans 15 amino acids. V was pared by 4 bases and J by 2 bases, with 11 bases between. Germline CDR1 MNHEY, CDR2 SMNVEV (reference sequence). CDR3 amino acids: CASSYRPGTNEKLFF. The CDR3 nucleotides read TGTGCCAGCAGTTATCGACCAGGCACTAATGAAAAACTGTTTTTT.

The genes are TRBV28 and TRBJ1-6; D is perhaps TRBD1 (5 bases). This CDR3 is 16 amino acids long. CDR1 and CDR2 from the germline V gene are MDHEN and SYDVKM. V was clipped by 6 bases and J by 7 bases, with 19 bases between them. The CDR3 DNA follows: TGTGCCAGCAGCCCAGGGCGGCAACCCGCCAATTCACCCCTCCACTTT. Its protein is CASSPGRQPANSPLHF.

The chain combines TRBV3-1 (or the pseudogene TRBV3-2) with TRBJ2-1; 8 nucleotides agree with TRBD2. The J segment lost 9 bases and the V segment lost 0 bases, leaving 7 bases of the junction unmatched. This CDR3 has 15 residues. Per germline, CDR1 LGHDT and CDR2 YNNKEL (reference sequence). As DNA, the CDR3 is TGTGCCAGCAGCCAAGAGACTAGCGTAGGGAGTGAGCAGTTCTTC. It translates to CASSQETSVGSEQFF.

The rearrangement links TRBV5-1 to TRBJ2-3; 8 bases agree with TRBD2. Germline V gene data show CDR1 as SGHRS and CDR2 as YFSETQ. Germline trimming cut 3 bases from V and 4 bases from J; bases unmatched to any gene: 10. This CDR3 has 16 residues. DNA for the CDR3: TGCGCCAGCAGCTGGGAGGGTCGCGGGGGGCCAGATACGCAGTATTTT. Translation: CASSWEGRGGPDTQYF. The full variable domain, in which reference TRBV5-1 and TRBJ2-3 provide the parts outside the CDR3, is KAGVTQTPRYLIKTRGQQVTLSCSPISGHRSVSWYQQTPGQGLQFLFEYFSETQRNKGNFPGRFSGRQFSNSRSEMNVSTLELGDSALYLCASSWEGRGGPDTQYFGPGTRLTVL.

This chain links TRBV3-1 (or the pseudogene TRBV3-2) with TRBJ1-1, with 10 bases lining up with TRBD1. V was clipped by 1 base and J by 10 bases; unmatched bases: 18. The CDR3 is 18 amino acids. The germline V gene encodes CDR1 LGHDT and CDR2 YNNKEL (reference sequence). The DNA for the CDR3 is TGTGCCAGCAGCCAAGGTGGATTGGGGACAGGGGCATTAGGCGGAGCTTTCTTT. Amino acids: CASSQGGLGTGALGGAFF.

The table lists this clone with a count of one. This chain uses TRBV5-1 with TRBJ2-7, with 7 positions matching TRBD2. V dropped 1 base and J dropped 7; count of bases not matched to a gene: 8. Per the germline V gene, CDR1 is SGHRS and CDR2 is YFSETQ. CDR3 length: 14 residues. CDR3 sequence: CASSLMGTTLEQYF. CDR3 DNA: TGCGCCAGCAGCTTGATGGGGACTACCCTTGAGCAGTACTTC.

This chain connects TRBV7-9 to TRBJ2-3, with 8 positions matching TRBD2. CDR3 length: 15 residues. Per germline, CDR1 SEHNR and CDR2 FQNEAQ (reference sequence). Germline trimming cut 5 bases from V and 1 base from J; bases unmatched to any gene: 5. CDR3 coding DNA: TGTGCCAGCAGCCCCGTTAGCGGGGGCACAGATACGCAGTATTTT. Encoded protein: CASSPVSGGTDTQYF.

This clone appeared once. The V call is TRBV10-3, the J call TRBJ1-2; TRBD1 aligns across 8 bases. The trim removed 10 bases at V and 2 bases at J, leaving 3 bases unmatched. The CDR3 extends over 12 amino acids. Per germline, CDR1 ENHRY and CDR2 SYGVKD. CDR3 sequence (DNA): TGTGCCACCCAGGGGGCAAACTATGGCTACACCTTC. Protein sequence: CATQGANYGYTF.